The next 22 T cell receptor beta chains were all read from a single sample in a study of regulatory T cells in long-lasting Graves disease (TCRdb year 2021). The library was built by means of multiplex PCR. Sequencer: Illumina HiSeq 4000. TCR beta libraries were built with iRepertoire HTBI primers and Arm-PCR amplification of CDR3 regions. TCRdb ran its own pipeline on the public reads, namely fastp trimming at Q25 and MiXCR clone calling, and kept in-frame beta chains. Each record represents a unique CDR3 protein, reported with the most common genes and DNA among its rows. For this sample there are 520,000 or so distinct CDR3 sequences; about 12% appear just once. The ten biggest clones cover about 8.9% of the sample. Per the publication, the time point label means: newly diagnosed GD, antithyroid drugs for less than 3 months. For both TCR sequencing and RNA sequencing, RNA was extracted from PBMCs in TRIzol.

The same specimen was also included in a second study, on T cells in Graves' hyperthyroidism and ophthalmopathy.

Specimen: peripheral blood mononuclear cells (PBMCs), collected at new diagnosis, from a patient treated with antithyroid drugs. The receptors were sampled from a young woman with Graves disease. Donor details come from another sample of the same person, matched by shared clones.

This clonotype was detected ten times or more. CDR3 region: CASLKREYYNEQFF. The CDR3 region has the DNA TGTGCCAGCTTAAAGCGGGAGTACTACAATGAGCAGTTCTTC. This chain links TRBV12-3 or TRBV12-4 with TRBJ2-1; 8 bases map to TRBD2. The CDR3 has 14 amino acids. The trim removed 8 bases at V and 3 bases at J, leaving 6 bases unmatched.

There are many counts of this clonotype. The chain links TRBV2 to TRBJ2-7, with D perhaps being TRBD1 or TRBD2 (6 bases each). In germline, CDR1 is SNHLY, CDR2 FYNNEI. V was pared by 0 bases and J by 11 bases, with 11 bases between. The CDR3 spans 12 residues. CDR3 DNA: TGTGCCAGCAGTGAAGCTGGGGGGCAGGAGTACTTC. This translates into CASSEAGGQEYF.

This clonotype has just a few counts. This may come from a read error, since a much larger clone is one base off. J is TRBJ2-7 and V is TRBV2; 10 nucleotides agree with TRBD2. Germline CDR1 reads SNHLY; CDR2 reads FYNNEI. The CDR3 has 13 amino acids. For the CDR3, the DNA is TGTACCAGCAGGCTAGCGGGAGCCGTCGAGCAGTACTTC. Translating it yields CTSRLAGAVEQYF.

This clonotype appeared a few times. The conserved final phenylalanine or tryptophan is absent from the CDR3, which likely points to a read error. V is TRBV20-1 and J is TRBJ1-2; 9 positions agree with TRBD1. V shed 5 bases and J 4 bases; nucleotides not matched to a gene: 5. This CDR3 comprises 13 residues. CDR1 is DFQATT and CDR2 is SNEGSKA in the germline V gene (reference sequence). The DNA of the CDR3 is TGCAGTGCTGGGACAGGGACAGGCTATGGCTACACCCTC. Protein product: CSAGTGTGYGYTL.

This clonotype has ten or more counts. The chain couples TRBV20-1 to TRBJ1-2, with D perhaps matching TRBD1 (5 bases). The germline gives CDR1 DFQATT, CDR2 SNEGSKA (reference sequence). This CDR3 is 14 amino acids long. V lost 7 bases to trimming and J lost 4 bases, with 19 bases between them. CDR3 nucleotide sequence: TGCAGTGGAGCGTTGGGGGGAGGAGGCTATGGCTACACCTTC. It specifies CSGALGGGGYGYTF.

This clonotype appeared a few times. CDR3 loop: CAIRVAGSTDTQYF. In DNA, the CDR3 is TGTGCCATCAGAGTAGCGGGGAGCACAGATACGCAGTATTTT. The chain is built from TRBV10-3 and TRBJ2-3; 8 bases are shared with TRBD2. Losses at the gene ends were 6 bases for V and 0 bases for J; bases not matched to a gene: 2. The CDR3 extends over 14 amino acids. CDR1 ENHRY and CDR2 SYGVKD come from the germline V gene.

This clonotype appeared many times. The V gene is TRBV10-1, the J gene TRBJ2-3; tentatively, D is TRBD2 (5 bases). The length of the CDR3 is 13 residues. V was clipped by 6 bases and J by 6 bases, with 13 bases between them. Germline V gives CDR1 WNHNN, CDR2 SYGVQD (reference sequence). The CDR3 region has the DNA TGCGCCAGCAGCCGGGGTAGCGTGGATACGCAGTATTTT. Translating gives CASSRGSVDTQYF.

The chain links TRBV4-3 to TRBJ2-3, with 15 bases matching TRBD2. From germline, CDR1 is LGHNA and CDR2 YSLEER. V dropped 1 base and J dropped 3; count of bases not matched to a gene: 2. The CDR3 spans 17 residues. The CDR3 DNA reads TGCGCCAGCAGCCAAGCCGGACTAGCGGGAGGGACAGATACGCAGTATTTT. Its translation: CASSQAGLAGGTDTQYF.

The J gene is TRBJ2-1, the V gene TRBV20-1; 10 bases are a match to TRBD2. This CDR3 region has 17 residues. Trimming removed 0 bases from V and 1 base from J; junction bases left unmatched: 6. Germline V gives CDR1 DFQATT, CDR2 SNEGSKA (reference sequence). Written as DNA, the CDR3 is TGCAGTGCTAGAGATCTGCTAGCGGGAGTGTCCTACAATGAGCAGTTCTTC. The encoded protein is CSARDLLAGVSYNEQFF.

This clonotype was counted only a few times. This sequence may be a read error, since a much larger clone differs from it by one base. V usage is TRBV28 and J usage is TRBJ2-1; D is perhaps TRBD2 (6 bases). The CDR3 has 16 amino acids. Trimming took 4 bases from V and 7 from J, leaving 20 bases between them. Germline values: CDR1 MDHEN, CDR2 SYDVKM. CDR3 nucleotides: TGTGCCAGCAGTTCTAGAGGGAGGCGAATTTTAAATGAGCAGTTCTTC. Translating it yields CASSSRGRRILNEQFF. The full variable domain, rest sourced from reference TRBV28 and TRBJ2-1, is DVKVTQSSRYLVKRTGEKVFLECVQDMDHENMFWYRQDPGLGLRLIYFSYDVKMKEKGDIPEGYSVSREKKERFSLILESASTNQTSMYLCASSSRGRRILNEQFFGPGTRLTVL.

This clonotype was detected ten times or more. The CDR3 region is CASSLGQGEYQPQHF. Here the CDR3 DNA reads TGTGCCAGCAGCTTGGGACAGGGGGAGTATCAGCCCCAGCATTTT. The chain carries TRBV7-2 and TRBJ1-5; TRBD1 matches at 11 bases. V was clipped by 3 bases and J by 5 bases; unmatched bases: 3. Germline-derived CDR1 and CDR2 are SGHTA and FQGNSA. This CDR3 comprises 15 residues. The full variable domain, its missing parts supplied by reference TRBV7-2 and TRBJ1-5, is GAGVSQSPSNKVTEKGKDVELRCDPISGHTALYWYRQSLGQGLEFLIYFQGNSAPDKSGLPSDRFSAERTGGSVSTLTIQRTQQEDSAVYLCASSLGQGEYQPQHFGDGTRLSIL.

V and J are TRBV20-1 and TRBJ1-2; the D is unclear. V lost 1 base and J 8 bases, leaving 14 bases between the germline ends. Germline V gene lookup returns CDR1 DFQATT and CDR2 SNEGSKA (reference sequence). This CDR3 spans 13 amino acids. DNA of the CDR3: TGCAGTGCTAGAGGCCCTATCGAGGGAGGCTACACCTTC. Translation: CSARGPIEGGYTF.

This clonotype was recorded at least ten times. The chain employs TRBV5-1 and TRBJ2-1; TRBD2 agrees at 10 bases. The trim removed 7 bases at V and 1 base at J, leaving 5 bases unmatched. The CDR3 runs 15 residues. Germline assignment: CDR1 SGHRS and CDR2 YFSETQ. Written as DNA, the CDR3 is TGCGCCAGCTACTTAGCGGGAGGTTCCTACAATGAGCAGTTCTTC. It yields the protein CASYLAGGSYNEQFF.

This clonotype was seen at least ten times. V usage is TRBV27 and J usage is TRBJ2-3, with 13 bases matching TRBD2. V lost 3 bases, J lost 4 bases, and 7 bases stayed unmatched. The CDR3 has 17 residues. Per germline, CDR1 MNHEY and CDR2 SMNVEV (reference sequence). DNA for the CDR3: TGTGCCAGCAGTTTGCAGGGACTAGCGGGAATTGCAGATACGCAGTATTTT. It codes for CASSLQGLAGIADTQYF.

The gene calls are TRBV6-2 or TRBV6-3 and TRBJ2-7; D unresolved. Germline CDR1 and CDR2: MNHEY and SVGEGT. The ends were cut back, 5 bases at V and 3 bases at J, with 11 bases in the middle. The CDR3 length is 13 residues. The DNA for the CDR3 is TGTGCCAGCAGTGAAAGTATGCTCTACGAGCAGTACTTC. Encoded protein: CASSESMLYEQYF.

The chain is built from TRBV27 and TRBJ2-1, with unresolved D. This CDR3 has 13 amino acids. Germline-derived CDR1 and CDR2 are MNHEY and SMNVEV (reference sequence). V lost 6 bases and J 2 bases, leaving 8 bases between the germline ends. As DNA, the CDR3 is TGTGCCAGCAGATACGGTCCCTACAATGAGCAGTTCTTC. Translating gives CASRYGPYNEQFF.

The sample holds a few counts of this clonotype. This may arise from a read error, as a much more abundant clone is one base away. The V call is TRBV28, the J call TRBJ2-7, with D maybe TRBD2 (5 bases). The CDR3 consists of 14 residues. Germline CDR1 MDHEN, CDR2 SYDVKM. Written as DNA, the CDR3 is TGTGCCGGCAGATTCGGCCGGAGGCCGGGCGAGCAGTACTTC. Protein sequence: CAGRFGRRPGEQYF. Drawing the rest from reference TRBV28 and TRBJ2-7, the complete variable domain is DVKVTQSSRYLVKRTGEKVFLECVQDMDHENMFWYRQDPGLGLRLIYFSYDVKMKEKGDIPEGYSVSREKKERFSLILESASTNQTSMYLCAGRFGRRPGEQYFGPGTRLTVT.

This clonotype was detected only a few times. V usage is TRBV6-1 and J usage is TRBJ2-7; 10 bases match TRBD2. The CDR3 runs to 15 residues. Trimming cost V 8 bases and J 4 bases; bases outside gene matches: 11. Germline V gene data show CDR1 as MNHNS and CDR2 as SASEGT. In DNA, the CDR3 is TGTGCCAGCCGAACAGGGACTAGCGCTTTATACGAGCAGTACTTC. This gives the protein CASRTGTSALYEQYF.

This clonotype was counted between two and nine times. This rearrangement joins TRBV14 to TRBJ2-7, with TRBD2 as a possible D gene (6 bases). V was trimmed by 4 bases and J by 6 bases, leaving 13 bases between them. The length of the CDR3 is 13 residues. The germline V gene has CDR1 SGHDN and CDR2 FVKESK. CDR3 sequence: CASSLMLASEQYF. In nucleotides, the CDR3 is TGTGCCAGCAGCCTAATGCTAGCGAGCGAGCAGTACTTC.

The sample holds many counts of this clonotype. This chain joins TRBV20-1 and TRBJ2-5, with no clear D. The CDR3 is made up of 12 amino acids. V was shortened by 3 bases and J by 5 bases, with 10 bases between the two germline ends. Germline V gene data show CDR1 as DFQATT and CDR2 as SNEGSKA (reference sequence). The CDR3: CSASVPWETQYF. CDR3 nucleotide sequence: TGCAGTGCTAGCGTGCCCTGGGAGACCCAGTACTTC.

This clonotype has just a few counts. This may be a read error: a much more frequent sequence differs by one nucleotide. The chain joins TRBV2 to TRBJ2-5; tentatively, D is TRBD2 (5 bases). There are 15 residues in the CDR3. Between the trimmed V and J ends, which lost 7 bases and 2 bases, there was a span of 17 bases. Per germline, CDR1 SNHLY and CDR2 FYNNEI. CDR3 in amino acids: CASKVREGRQETQYF. CDR3 sequence (DNA): TGTGCCAGCAAGGTTAGAGAGGGCAGACAAGAGACCCAGTACTTC.

This clonotype was seen a few times. The chain employs TRBV9 and TRBJ2-3, with TRBD1 matching 8 bases. The ends lost 2 bases at V and 3 bases at J; junction bases unmatched: 11. Per the germline V gene, CDR1 is SGDLS and CDR2 is YYNGEE. The CDR3 totals 17 residues. DNA for the CDR3: TGTGCCAGCAGCGTCTTCTCAGGGGGCGGCTCAACAGATACGCAGTATTTT. Its translation: CASSVFSGGGSTDTQYF.